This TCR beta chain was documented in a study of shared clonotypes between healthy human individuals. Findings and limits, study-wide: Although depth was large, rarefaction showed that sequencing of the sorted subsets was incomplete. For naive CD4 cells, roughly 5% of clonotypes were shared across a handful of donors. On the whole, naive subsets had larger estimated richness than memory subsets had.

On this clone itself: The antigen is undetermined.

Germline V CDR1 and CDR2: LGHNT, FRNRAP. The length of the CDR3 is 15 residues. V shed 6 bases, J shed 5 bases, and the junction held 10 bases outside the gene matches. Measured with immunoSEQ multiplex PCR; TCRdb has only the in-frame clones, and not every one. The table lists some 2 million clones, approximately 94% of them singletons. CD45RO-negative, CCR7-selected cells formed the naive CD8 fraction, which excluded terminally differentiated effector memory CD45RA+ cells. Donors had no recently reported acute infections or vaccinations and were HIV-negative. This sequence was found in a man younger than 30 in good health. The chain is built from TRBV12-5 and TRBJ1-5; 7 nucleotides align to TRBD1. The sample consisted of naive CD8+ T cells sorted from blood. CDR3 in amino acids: CASGHRQGGDQPQHF. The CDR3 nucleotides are TGTGCTAGTGGCCATAGACAGGGTGGGGATCAGCCCCAGCATTTT.